What follows are 20 T cell receptor beta chains derived from one specimen sequenced in a study of CD4 T cells in relation to SARS-CoV-2 and coronaviruses. Here immunoSEQ multiplex PCR was the method, and the copy in TCRdb shows in-frame clones only, minus some. The data hold 16,000 or so clones, with over 75% observed a single time. These receptors' targets are unknown. Unexposed donor CD4+ T cells date from about 2011-2019, before the COVID-19 pandemic. After more than eight days of culture, CD4+ T cells were isolated. The sequenced material came from CD4+ T cells from PBMCs, cultured in vitro. The receptors stem from a human donor in good health.

The chain uses TRBV11-2 and TRBJ2-3; possibly TRBD1 for D (5 bases). CDR1 SGHAT and CDR2 FQNNGV come from the germline V gene. V gave up 2 bases and J gave up 4 bases, with 10 bases separating them. The CDR3 runs to 14 residues. The CDR3 is CASSLRQYSDTQYF. Written as DNA, the CDR3 is TGTGCCAGCAGCTTACGACAGTACTCAGATACGCAGTATTTT.

The V and J genes are TRBV6-4 and TRBJ1-1; 9 bases map to TRBD1. Germline CDR1 and CDR2: MRHNA and SNTAGT. V lost 6 bases to trimming and J lost 5 bases; unmatched junction nucleotides: 4. The CDR3 totals 13 residues. The CDR3 coding sequence is TGTGCCAGCAGCCCGGACAGGGGAACTGAAGCTTTCTTT. It translates to CASSPDRGTEAFF.

This clone was counted a few times. V gene TRBV10-1 combines with J gene TRBJ2-7, with TRBD1 matching over 9 bases. In germline, CDR1 is WNHNN, CDR2 SYGVQD (reference sequence). This CDR3 has 15 amino acids. The V gene end was trimmed by 3 bases and the J gene end by 3 bases; junction bases not matched to a gene: 6. The DNA for the CDR3 is TGCGCCAGCAGTGATGCCGGGACAGGGAGCTACGAGCAGTACTTC. Amino acid sequence: CASSDAGTGSYEQYF.

The CDR3 DNA is TGTGCCAGCAGCACGAGGAGAAATGAAAAACTGTTTTTT. Translated, it gives CASSTRRNEKLFF. This chain uses TRBV11-2 with TRBJ1-4; D is undetermined. V was clipped by 5 bases and J by 5 bases, with 9 bases between them. CDR3 length: 13 residues. Germline V lookup: CDR1 SGHAT, CDR2 FQNNGV.

The chain employs TRBV10-3 and TRBJ1-5; D gene ambiguous. The V gene lost 0 bases and the J gene lost 6 bases, with 12 bases spanning the gap. In germline, CDR1 is ENHRY, CDR2 SYGVKD. The CDR3 totals 15 residues. CDR3 amino acids: CAISESTALGQPQHF. The DNA for the CDR3 is TGTGCCATCAGTGAGTCGACGGCCCTCGGTCAGCCCCAGCATTTT.

This clone was detected once. The V call is TRBV3-1 (or the pseudogene TRBV3-2), the J call TRBJ1-2; 8 nucleotides match TRBD1. The CDR3 length is 15 residues. CDR1 is LGHDT and CDR2 is YNNKEL in the germline V gene (reference sequence). V lost 4 bases and J lost 8; bases outside the gene matches: 12. The CDR3 DNA sequence: TGTGCCAGCAGCCCAATGACAGGGGAAGGCGGCGGCTACACCTTC. It is translated as CASSPMTGEGGGYTF.

This chain connects TRBV3-1 (or the pseudogene TRBV3-2) to TRBJ2-5; 7 bases are a match to TRBD1. Unmatched junction bases numbered 7, after V lost 4 bases and J lost 2 bases. CDR3 length: 15 residues. Germline V gene data show CDR1 as LGHDT and CDR2 as YNNKEL (reference sequence). CDR3: CASSRLTGHQETQYF. DNA for the CDR3: TGTGCCAGCAGCCGTTTGACAGGGCATCAAGAGACCCAGTACTTC.

This clone was seen only a few times. The V gene is TRBV7-9, the J gene TRBJ1-5; TRBD1 is a possible D gene (6 bases). The CDR3 runs to 14 residues. The germline CDR1 and CDR2 sequences are SEHNR and FQNEAQ (reference sequence). V was clipped by 1 base and J by 2 bases, with 6 bases between them. DNA of the CDR3: TGTGCCAGCAGCTTAGGGACAGGCAATCAGCCCCAGCATTTT. This sequence encodes CASSLGTGNQPQHF.

The chain couples TRBV25-1 to TRBJ1-5; D gene unclear. In germline, CDR1 is MGHDK, CDR2 SYGVNS. V gave up 2 bases and J gave up 7 bases, with 9 bases separating them. This CDR3 contains 13 residues. The CDR3, as DNA: TGTGCCAGCAGTGAAGGAGACCGGCAGCCCCAGCATTTT. It specifies CASSEGDRQPQHF. The variable domain in full, completed from reference TRBV25-1 and TRBJ1-5, reads EADIYQTPRYLVIGTGKKITLECSQTMGHDKMYWYQQDPGMELHLIHYSYGVNSTEKGDLSSESTVSRIRTEHFPLTLESARPSHTSQYLCASSEGDRQPQHFGDGTRLSIL.

The genes are TRBV19 and TRBJ2-7; possibly TRBD1 or TRBD2 for D (5 bases each). The CDR3 covers 14 residues. Trimming cost V 4 bases and J 7 bases, with 17 bases left between them. CDR1 is LNHDA, CDR2 SQIVND, per germline (reference sequence). DNA of the CDR3: TGTGCCAGTAGTAAGGGAGCTCGGCAGGGAGAGCAGTACTTC. As protein: CASSKGARQGEQYF.

This clone appeared a few times. The chain couples TRBV6-1 to TRBJ2-7, with TRBD2 as a possible D gene (6 bases). Germline V gene sequence: CDR1 MNHNS, CDR2 SASEGT. The CDR3 sequence is 14 residues long. V was cut by 0 bases and J by 8 bases, with 14 bases left in between. The CDR3, as DNA: TGTGCCAGCAGTGAAGCCAGATCTAGCGTAAAGCAGTACTTC. Translating it yields CASSEARSSVKQYF.

This clone appeared a few times. V is TRBV6-5 and J is TRBJ1-3; 7 bases agree with TRBD1. Germline CDR1 reads MNHEY; CDR2 reads SVGAGI. With 6 bases clipped from V and 1 base from J, the junction kept 6 bases outside the gene matches. This CDR3 spans 15 amino acids. The CDR3 nucleotides are TGTGCCAGCAGCGCACAGGGGTTATCTGGAAACACCATATATTTT. It is translated as CASSAQGLSGNTIYF.

This chain connects TRBV5-6 to TRBJ1-1; D is unclear. V shed 6 bases and J shed 0 bases, with 12 bases lying between them. This CDR3 region has 14 residues. In germline, CDR1 is SGHDT, CDR2 YYEEEE. The CDR3 DNA follows: TGTGCCAGCACCCTTCCCAGAATGAACACTGAAGCTTTCTTT. Its translation: CASTLPRMNTEAFF. Full variable domain (outside the CDR3, taken from reference TRBV5-6 and TRBJ1-1): DAGVTQSPTHLIKTRGQQVTLRCSPKSGHDTVSWYQQALGQGPQFIFQYYEEEERQRGNFPDRFSGHQFPNYSSELNVNALLLGDSALYLCASTLPRMNTEAFFGQGTRLTVV.

The chain uses TRBV19 and TRBJ2-2; no clear D gene. Germline V lookup: CDR1 LNHDA, CDR2 SQIVND (reference sequence). The CDR3 loop spans 14 amino acids. V was pared by 5 bases and J by 1 base, with 8 bases between. The CDR3 reads CASSGALNTGELFF. In DNA, the CDR3 is TGTGCCAGTAGTGGCGCTCTGAACACCGGGGAGCTGTTTTTT.

The chain has TRBV5-1 and TRBJ2-7, with 10 positions matching TRBD1. The CDR3 is made up of 14 amino acids. Trimming cost V 5 bases and J 2 bases; bases outside gene matches: 4. In germline, CDR1 is SGHRS, CDR2 YFSETQ. The CDR3 loop is CASRPGQGAYEQYF. The CDR3 DNA reads as TGCGCCAGCAGGCCTGGACAGGGGGCCTACGAGCAGTACTTC.

The gene calls are TRBV5-1 and TRBJ2-7; tentatively, D is TRBD1 (6 bases). The CDR3 length is 13 residues. Germline CDR1 is SGHRS and CDR2 is YFSETQ. The V end lost 5 bases, the J end lost 2 bases, and 11 bases lay between the germline ends. CDR3 nucleotide sequence: TGCGCCAGCAGGATACAGGGACCCTACGAGCAGTACTTC. Protein product: CASRIQGPYEQYF.

This clone is medium-sized in the sample. Other DNA sequences of this sample code for an identical CDR3. The rearrangement joins TRBV6-5 to TRBJ1-1; TRBD1 agrees at 10 bases. Germline CDR1 is MNHEY and CDR2 is SVGAGI. V dropped 6 bases and J dropped 2; count of bases not matched to a gene: 6. This CDR3 has 15 amino acids. The CDR3 sequence is CASRSGTGANTEAFF. Here the CDR3 DNA reads TGTGCCAGCAGGTCCGGGACAGGGGCTAACACTGAAGCTTTCTTT.

The chain couples TRBV5-4 to TRBJ1-1; the D gene is possibly TRBD1 (6 bases). CDR1 SGHNT and CDR2 YYREEE come from the germline V gene (reference sequence). Trimming removed 5 bases at V and 5 bases at J, with 13 bases between. The CDR3 length is 13 residues. The CDR3 DNA reads TGTGCCAGCAGTTCGGGGGCGCGTACTGAAGCTTTCTTT. It codes for CASSSGARTEAFF.

The chain carries TRBV18 and TRBJ2-7; D not certain. The V end lost 2 bases, the J end lost 0 bases, and 5 bases lay between the germline ends. Germline CDR1 and CDR2: KGHSH and LQKENI. This CDR3 has 13 residues. The CDR3, as DNA: TGTGCCAGCTCACCAGGGAACTCCTACGAGCAGTACTTC. Protein product: CASSPGNSYEQYF.

The chain carries TRBV19 and TRBJ2-1, with TRBD2 matching over 8 bases. The germline V gene has CDR1 LNHDA and CDR2 SQIVND (reference sequence). This CDR3 is built from 15 residues. V was pared by 5 bases and J by 5 bases, with 8 bases of the junction left unmatched. The CDR3 coding sequence is TGTGCCAGTAGTGTCCCGGGACTAGTTGACAATGAGCAGTTCTTC. Its protein is CASSVPGLVDNEQFF.